A single sample gave rise to the 20 T cell receptor beta chains below, sequenced in a study of cytomegalovirus exposure and HLA in healthy donors. The PCR was carried out with 60 Vbeta primers and 13 Jbeta primers. TCRdb's copy holds only in-frame clones and misses some; the assay was immunoSEQ multiplex PCR. This repertoire shows 200,000 to 250,000 clones, 70% to 85% found once; its top ten account for 0.58%. The sequenced material came from PBMCs. The origin of the receptors is a woman between 35 and 50 years old in good health and CMV-seronegative.

The sample holds one count of this clone. The chain has TRBV9 and TRBJ1-3, with D tentatively TRBD1 (6 bases). This CDR3 is built from 17 residues. Trimming pared 0 bases from V and 0 bases from J, leaving 13 bases between. Germline V gene data show CDR1 as SGDLS and CDR2 as YYNGEE. The CDR3 reads CASSVGSGVRSGNTIYF. CDR3 DNA: TGTGCCAGCAGCGTAGGATCAGGGGTCCGCTCTGGAAACACCATATATTTT.

J is TRBJ1-2 and V is TRBV27; no reliable D call. Trimming left V 6 bases short and J 5 bases short, with 13 bases between. CDR1 and CDR2 (germline): MNHEY, SMNVEV (reference sequence). This CDR3 is 13 amino acids long. CDR3 coding DNA: TGTGCCAGCAGAAGCAGGAAGGCTTATGGCTACACCTTC. Translation: CASRSRKAYGYTF.

The gene calls are TRBV7-9 and TRBJ2-1; TRBD2 matches at 8 bases. Looked up from germline, CDR1 is SEHNR and CDR2 is FQNEAQ (reference sequence). The CDR3 is 12 amino acids. The trim removed 5 bases at V and 10 bases at J, leaving 4 bases unmatched. CDR3 loop: CASSTGLAEQFF. The CDR3 DNA reads TGTGCCAGCAGCACAGGACTAGCCGAGCAGTTCTTC.

Note on this clone: Other DNA sequences in this sample translate to the same CDR3. The gene calls are TRBV9 and TRBJ2-5, with TRBD2 matching 7 bases. Looked up from germline, CDR1 is SGDLS and CDR2 is YYNGEE. The CDR3 is 14 residues long. V shed 2 bases and J 2 bases; nucleotides not matched to a gene: 3. The CDR3 sequence: CASSVGGGQETQYF. Written as DNA, the CDR3 is TGTGCCAGCAGCGTGGGGGGAGGGCAAGAGACCCAGTACTTC.

CDR3 sequence (DNA): TGTCACACCACATCGGTCAGGGCAGTCCAAGAGACCCAGTACTTC. Translation gives CHTTSVRAVQETQYF. The chain joins TRBV19 to TRBJ2-5, with D maybe TRBD1 (5 bases). Germline V lookup: CDR1 LNHDA, CDR2 SQIVND (reference sequence). There are 15 residues in the CDR3.

This chain connects TRBV4-2 to TRBJ2-3, with 11 bases aligning to TRBD2. Trimming at V came to 0 bases and at J to 0 bases, leaving 11 bases not matched to a gene. Germline CDR1 is LGHNA and CDR2 is YNFKEQ. The CDR3 runs 20 residues. The CDR3 loop reads CASSQDTLAIAGGSTDTQYF. The CDR3 region has the DNA TGTGCCAGCAGCCAAGACACGTTGGCTATAGCGGGGGGGAGCACAGATACGCAGTATTTT.

The chain couples TRBV29-1 to TRBJ2-1; 9 bases are a match to TRBD2. CDR3 length equals 16 residues. Germline CDR1 reads SQVTM; CDR2 reads ANQGSEA. V gave up 7 bases and J gave up 11 bases; unmatched junction bases: 21. CDR3: CSAQVLSGGTLLKQFF. CDR3 bases: TGCAGCGCCCAAGTCTTGAGCGGGGGGACCCTATTGAAGCAGTTCTTC.

The rearrangement uses TRBV6-6 and TRBJ2-3; D might be TRBD2 (5 bases). The CDR3 is 12 residues long. The germline V gene encodes CDR1 MNHNY and CDR2 SVGAGI (reference sequence). V was cut by 6 bases and J by 8 bases, with 12 bases left in between. The CDR3 nucleotides read TGTGCCAGCAGGACTCCAAGCGGTACGCAGTATTTT. This sequence encodes CASRTPSGTQYF.

The genes are TRBV11-2 and TRBJ1-2; no reliable D call. V was trimmed by 6 bases and J by 6 bases, leaving 14 bases between them. CDR3 length: 13 amino acids. Germline V gene lookup returns CDR1 SGHAT and CDR2 FQNNGV. For the CDR3, the DNA is TGTGCCAGCAGACAAGCGGGAGGCAATGGCTACACCTTC. It codes for CASRQAGGNGYTF.

This clone was observed a handful of times. The V gene is TRBV10-3, the J gene TRBJ2-3; 7 nucleotides align to TRBD1. V lost 0 bases to trimming and J lost 1 base; unmatched junction nucleotides: 4. The germline gives CDR1 ENHRY, CDR2 SYGVKD. This CDR3 has 16 residues. As DNA, the CDR3 is TGTGCCATCAGTGAGTCGAACACAGGGGGCACAGATACGCAGTATTTT. Amino acid sequence: CAISESNTGGTDTQYF.

As to this clone: Other DNA sequences in the sample encode the same CDR3. The chain is built from TRBV2 and TRBJ1-2; D not certain. Trimming shortened V by 5 bases and J by 1 base, and 8 bases separated the two germline ends. The CDR3 runs 13 residues. The V gene's germline CDR1 is SNHLY and CDR2 FYNNEI. CDR3 loop: CASSRDINYGYTF. As DNA, the CDR3 is TGTGCCAGCAGTCGAGACATTAACTATGGCTACACCTTC.

The chain recombines TRBV6-1 with TRBJ1-6, with D perhaps matching TRBD1 (6 bases). The germline CDR1 and CDR2 sequences are MNHNS and SASEGT. With 5 bases removed from V and 10 bases from J, the gap between germline ends came to 12 bases. The CDR3 contains 13 residues. The CDR3: CASSSGAESPLHF. DNA of the CDR3: TGTGCCAGCAGTTCAGGGGCTGAGTCACCCCTCCACTTT.

The chain combines TRBV2 with TRBJ1-6, with TRBD1 as a possible D gene (6 bases). Germline V gene sequence: CDR1 SNHLY, CDR2 FYNNEI. The CDR3 totals 14 residues. V dropped 0 bases and J dropped 14 bases, with 14 bases sitting between them. CDR3 DNA: TGTGCCAGCAGTGAAGCCAACGGACAGATGACCCTCCACTTT. Translating gives CASSEANGQMTLHF.

V is TRBV21-1 and J is TRBJ1-1; TRBD1 is the table's D call, not checked against the DNA. TRBV21-1 is labeled a pseudogene. The CDR3 is made up of 19 amino acids. The CDR3 spells CASSKGSYHAQGANTEAFF. CDR3 nucleotide sequence: TGTGCCAGCAGCAAAGGGTCGTACCACGCCCAGGGGGCTAACACTGAAGCTTTCTTT.

The chain employs TRBV5-6 and TRBJ2-2, with 7 bases identical to TRBD2. With V trimmed by 1 base and J by 5 bases, 2 bases remained unmatched. Germline lookup yields CDR1 SGHDT and CDR2 YYEEEE. The CDR3 contains 14 residues. CDR3 protein: CASSLLSGTGELFF. The CDR3 region has the DNA TGTGCCAGCAGCTTGCTTAGCGGGACCGGGGAGCTGTTTTTT.

The V gene is TRBV5-8, the J gene TRBJ2-7, with D tentatively TRBD1 (5 bases). The CDR3 consists of 14 residues. V was clipped by 2 bases and J by 1 base, with 10 bases between them. Germline-derived CDR1 and CDR2 are SGHTS and YDEGEE. The DNA for the CDR3 is TGTGCCAGCAGCTTCAGGGCCGCATCCTACGAGCAGTACTTC. Amino acids: CASSFRAASYEQYF.

This sequence joins TRBV4-1 and TRBJ2-7, with D perhaps TRBD1 (5 bases). There are 14 residues in the CDR3. Germline lookup yields CDR1 MGHRA and CDR2 YSYEKL. Trimming stripped 1 base from V and 4 bases from J, with 11 bases between. The CDR3 DNA follows: TGCGCCAGCAGCCAAGGCCAGGGAACTTACGAGCAGTACTTC. Its protein product is CASSQGQGTYEQYF.

The chain couples TRBV6-4 to TRBJ1-2, with 9 bases that match TRBD1. Germline assignment: CDR1 MRHNA and CDR2 SNTAGT. This CDR3 is 15 amino acids long. Trimming removed 2 bases from V and 7 bases from J; junction bases left unmatched: 8. The CDR3 nucleotides read TGTGCCAGCAGTGACGAACAGGGGGCTAGAAGTGGCTACACCTTC. Translation: CASSDEQGARSGYTF.

The V gene is TRBV2, the J gene TRBJ1-1; maybe TRBD1 (6 bases). Germline CDR1 reads SNHLY; CDR2 reads FYNNEI. V was shortened by 6 bases and J by 3 bases, with 8 bases between the two germline ends. This CDR3 has 12 amino acids. In DNA form, the CDR3 reads TGTGCCAGCAGGGACAGTTACACTGAAGCTTTCTTT. It translates to CASRDSYTEAFF.

In this sample, this clone turned up once. V is TRBV11-3 and J is TRBJ2-5, with D perhaps TRBD1 (5 bases). This CDR3 spans 15 amino acids. Germline lookup yields CDR1 SGHNT and CDR2 YENEEA. The V end was cut by 8 bases, the J end by 2 bases, with 18 bases between. CDR3 residues: CASGSRLTEQETQYF. The CDR3 DNA reads TGTGCCAGCGGCTCCCGCCTGACAGAGCAAGAGACCCAGTACTTC.